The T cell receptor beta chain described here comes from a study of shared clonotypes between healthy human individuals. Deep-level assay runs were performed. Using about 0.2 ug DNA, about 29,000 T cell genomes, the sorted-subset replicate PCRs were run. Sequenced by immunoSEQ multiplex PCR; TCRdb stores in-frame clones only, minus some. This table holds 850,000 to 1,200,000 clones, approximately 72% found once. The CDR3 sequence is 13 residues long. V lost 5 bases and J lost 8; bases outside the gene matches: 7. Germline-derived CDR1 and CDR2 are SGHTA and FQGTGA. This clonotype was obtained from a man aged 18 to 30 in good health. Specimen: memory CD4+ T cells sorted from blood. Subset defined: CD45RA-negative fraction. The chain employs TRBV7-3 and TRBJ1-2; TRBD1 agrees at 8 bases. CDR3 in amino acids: CASSPGTGRGYTF. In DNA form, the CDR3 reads TGTGCCAGCAGCCCCGGGACAGGTCGGGGCTACACCTTC. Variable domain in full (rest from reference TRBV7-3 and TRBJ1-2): GAGVSQTPSNKVTEKGKYVELRCDPISGHTALYWYRQSLGQGPEFLIYFQGTGAADDSGLPNDRFFAVRPEGSVSTLKIQRTERGDSAVYLCASSPGTGRGYTFGSGTRLTVV.